This passage covers 3 T cell receptor beta chains from one sample sequenced in a study of CD4 and CD8 cells across lung adenocarcinoma regions. TCRdb reprocessed the PCR reads with MiXCR, giving one entry per CDR3 protein. The data show under 25,000 distinct CDR3 sequences, roughly half seen once. Sequenced sample: CD8+ T cells from the center of a lung tumor. The receptor source for this set is a female donor with lung adenocarcinoma. The CD4 and CD8 labels of this study may be unreliable.

This chain joins TRBV6-1 and TRBJ1-2, with D maybe TRBD1 (6 bases). The CDR3 has 14 amino acids. The germline CDR1 and CDR2 sequences are MNHNS and SASEGT. V was pared by 4 bases and J by 4 bases, with 13 bases between. The CDR3 nucleotides are TGTGCCAGCAGTGCTAGGACAGATTTCTATGGCTACACCTTC. It translates to CASSARTDFYGYTF.

This clonotype was seen repeatedly, ten times or more. V usage is TRBV4-1 and J usage is TRBJ2-1, with 8 bases matching TRBD2. Germline V gene data show CDR1 as MGHRA and CDR2 as YSYEKL. The CDR3 is 16 amino acids. V shed 4 bases and J 4 bases; nucleotides not matched to a gene: 9. CDR3 nucleotide sequence: TGCGCCAGCAGCCCCGTAAGCGGGAGCCCGTACAATGAGCAGTTCTTC. It specifies CASSPVSGSPYNEQFF.

The rearrangement uses TRBV20-1 and TRBJ2-1; 13 bases agree with TRBD2. The DNA matches TRBJ2-5 better at its end, which makes the J call doubtful. Looked up from germline, CDR1 is DFQATT and CDR2 is SNEGSKA (reference sequence). This CDR3 has 14 residues. In DNA form, the CDR3 reads TGCAGTGCCAGGACTAGCGGGAGCTCGGAGACCCAGTACTTC. It is translated as CSARTSGSSETQYF.